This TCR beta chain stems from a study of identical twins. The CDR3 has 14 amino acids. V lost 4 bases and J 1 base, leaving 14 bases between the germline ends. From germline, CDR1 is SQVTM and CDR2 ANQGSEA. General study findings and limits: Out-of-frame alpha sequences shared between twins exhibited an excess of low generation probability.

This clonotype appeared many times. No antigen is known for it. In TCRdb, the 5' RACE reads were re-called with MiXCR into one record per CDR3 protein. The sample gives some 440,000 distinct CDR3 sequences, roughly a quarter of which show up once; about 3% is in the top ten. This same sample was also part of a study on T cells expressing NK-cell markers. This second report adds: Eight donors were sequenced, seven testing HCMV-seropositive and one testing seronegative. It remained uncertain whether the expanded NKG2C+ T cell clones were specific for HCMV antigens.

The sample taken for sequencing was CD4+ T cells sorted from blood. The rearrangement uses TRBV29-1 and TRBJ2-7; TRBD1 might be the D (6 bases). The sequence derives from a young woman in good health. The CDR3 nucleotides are TGCAGCGTTGCTCCCAAGGGACATTCCTACGAGCAGTACTTC. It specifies CSVAPKGHSYEQYF.